Listed below are T cell receptor beta chains from one sample, sequenced in a study of long-term antiretroviral therapy in people with HIV. Sequenced by immunoSEQ multiplex PCR; TCRdb stores in-frame clones only, minus some. The sample has about 33,000 clones, roughly 80% seen once. The sample in question was unsorted PBMCs, obtained 2 years after starting antiretroviral therapy. Receptor source: a woman aged 50 to 60 with HIV. The CDR3 runs from the conserved cysteine through the conserved F or W. D genes are given only for firm matches. For some rows the clone size is stated as once, few or many, or as a class when expanded; others skip it.

size,D,V,J,CDR3,DNA
.,.,TRBV10-2,TRBJ1-4,CASSEGTNEKLFF,TGCGCCAGCAGTGAAGGGACTAATGAAAAACTGTTTTTT
.,.,TRBV19,TRBJ1-3,CASSIGGISGNTIYF,TGTGCCAGTAGTATAGGGGGGATCTCTGGAAACACCATATATTTT
.,.,TRBV18,TRBJ2-5,CASSPGLAETQYF,TGTGCCAGCTCACCGGGCCTGGCGGAGACCCAGTACTTC
.,TRBD1,TRBV6-1,TRBJ1-5,CASSDWTGINQPQHF,TGTGCCAGCAGTGATTGGACAGGGATCAATCAGCCCCAGCATTTT
.,.,TRBV5-8,TRBJ1-2,CASSYRANRAGYGYTF,TGTGCCAGCAGCTACCGGGCAAACCGAGCAGGTTATGGCTACACCTTC
.,.,TRBV12-5,TRBJ2-3,CASGLGSSGDTQYF,TGTGCTAGTGGTTTGGGAAGCTCAGGAGATACGCAGTATTTT
.,.,TRBV9,TRBJ2-1,CASGRLGVGLHEQFF,TGTGCCAGCGGGAGGTTGGGAGTAGGTCTTCATGAGCAGTTCTTC
.,TRBD1,TRBV23-1,TRBJ1-1,CASSQIGSRHRGSTEAFF,TGCGCCAGCAGTCAAATTGGTTCCCGGCACAGGGGCTCCACTGAAGCTTTCTTT
.,.,TRBV29-1,TRBJ1-2,CSVASGKDGYTF,TGCAGCGTTGCTTCGGGAAAGGATGGCTACACCTTC
.,.,TRBV18,TRBJ1-2,CASSPPGGYTF,TGTGCCAGCTCACCACCGGGTGGCTACACCTTC
.,.,TRBV10-3,TRBJ1-1,CAISPGQFMNTEAFF,TGTGCCATCAGCCCCGGACAATTCATGAACACTGAAGCTTTCTTT
.,.,TRBV29-1,TRBJ2-2,CSVVGPNTGELFF,TGCAGCGTTGTGGGACCGAACACCGGGGAGCTGTTTTTT
once,TRBD2,TRBV27,TRBJ2-2,CASRPGGRNTGELFF,TGTGCCAGCAGGCCGGGGGGGCGAAACACCGGGGAGCTGTTTTTT
.,.,TRBV9,TRBJ2-1,CASSQERGHYNEQFF,TGTGCCAGCAGTCAGGAGCGGGGACACTACAATGAGCAGTTCTTC
.,.,TRBV4-1,TRBJ1-5,CASSPLRTGPQHF,TGCGCCAGCAGCCCCCTTAGAACGGGCCCCCAGCATTTT
.,.,TRBV14,TRBJ1-1,CASSLQGYTEAFF,TGTGCCAGCAGCCTTCAGGGATACACTGAAGCTTTCTTT
.,TRBD2,TRBV5-1,TRBJ2-1,CASSLLDSGGNNEQFF,TGCGCCAGCAGCTTGTTAGATAGCGGGGGGAACAATGAGCAGTTCTTC
.,.,TRBV2,TRBJ1-1,CASRGGQEAFF,TGTGCCAGCAGGGGGGGACAAGAAGCTTTCTTT
.,.,TRBV5-1,TRBJ2-1,CASSLGGNEQFF,TGCGCCAGCAGCTTGGGAGGCAATGAGCAGTTCTTC
.,.,TRBV7-9,TRBJ2-1,CASRTNRVHEQFF,TGTGCCAGCAGAACAAACAGGGTACATGAGCAGTTCTTC
.,.,TRBV11-3,TRBJ2-2,CASSQAFTGELFF,TGTGCCAGCAGCCAAGCCTTCACCGGGGAGCTGTTTTTT
.,.,TRBV5-1,TRBJ2-6,CASSFAGGSGANVLTF,TGCGCCAGCAGCTTTGCGGGCGGCTCTGGGGCCAACGTCCTGACTTTC
.,.,TRBV14,TRBJ2-2,CASTQTFSPGELFF,TGTGCCAGCACCCAAACCTTTAGTCCCGGGGAGCTGTTTTTT
.,.,TRBV11-2,TRBJ2-3,CASSSLTIYTDTQYF,TGTGCCAGCAGCTCACTGACTATATACACAGATACGCAGTATTTT
.,.,TRBV10-3,TRBJ1-1,CAIRRWTVEGEAFF,TGTGCCATCAGACGCTGGACGGTAGAGGGTGAAGCTTTCTTT